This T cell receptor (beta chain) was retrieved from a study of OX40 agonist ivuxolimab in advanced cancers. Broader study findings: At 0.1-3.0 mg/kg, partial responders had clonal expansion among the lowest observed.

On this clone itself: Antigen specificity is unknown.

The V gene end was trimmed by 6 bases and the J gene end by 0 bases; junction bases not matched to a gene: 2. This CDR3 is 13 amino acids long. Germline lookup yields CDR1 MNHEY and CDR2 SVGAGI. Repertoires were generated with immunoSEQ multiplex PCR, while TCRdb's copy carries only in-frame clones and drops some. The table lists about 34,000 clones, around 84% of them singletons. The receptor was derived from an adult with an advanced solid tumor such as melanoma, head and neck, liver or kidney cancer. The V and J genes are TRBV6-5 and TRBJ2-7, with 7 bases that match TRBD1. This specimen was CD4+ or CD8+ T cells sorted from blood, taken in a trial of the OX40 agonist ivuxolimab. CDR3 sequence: CASRTGISYEQYF. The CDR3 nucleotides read TGTGCCAGCAGGACAGGGATCTCCTACGAGCAGTACTTC.